This passage covers 10 T cell receptor beta chains from one sample sequenced in a study of blood T cell repertoires in COVID-19. Sequencing used immunoSEQ multiplex PCR; TCRdb keeps in-frame clones, though not all of them. The sample includes roughly 300,000 clones, about 89% of them seen just once. The sequenced sample was peripheral blood. Receptors originate from a man aged 18-30 years who had recovered from COVID-19.

The V call is TRBV27, the J call TRBJ1-2; the D gene is possibly TRBD1 (6 bases). This CDR3 spans 15 amino acids. In germline, CDR1 is MNHEY, CDR2 SMNVEV (reference sequence). V was clipped by 6 bases and J by 2 bases, with 16 bases between them. CDR3 sequence: CASRPSGTPNYGYTF. The CDR3 DNA is TGTGCCAGCAGACCCTCCGGGACACCCAACTATGGCTACACCTTC.

The chain has TRBV3-1 (or the pseudogene TRBV3-2) and TRBJ2-7; the match to TRBD2 covers 9 bases. Trimming cost V 0 bases and J 0 bases; bases outside gene matches: 3. The CDR3 consists of 16 residues. The germline CDR1 and CDR2 sequences are LGHDT and YNNKEL (reference sequence). CDR3 DNA sequence: TGTGCCAGCAGCCAAGATACTAGCGGGCTCTCCTACGAGCAGTACTTC. Its translation is CASSQDTSGLSYEQYF.

The chain combines TRBV11-2 with TRBJ2-7; no firm D call. This CDR3 is built from 15 residues. Germline-derived CDR1 and CDR2 are SGHAT and FQNNGV. V gave up 1 base and J gave up 0 bases, with 10 bases separating them. The CDR3 loop reads CASSLAYSSSYEQYF. The CDR3 nucleotides read TGTGCCAGCAGCTTAGCCTATTCGAGCTCCTACGAGCAGTACTTC.

The J gene is TRBJ1-6, the V gene TRBV27; a weak D match, TRBD1 (6 bases). CDR1 MNHEY and CDR2 SMNVEV come from the germline V gene (reference sequence). The V end was cut by 1 base, the J end by 3 bases, with 13 bases between. This CDR3 comprises 17 residues. The CDR3 protein is CASSLFYGDIYNSPLHF. The CDR3 coding sequence is TGTGCCAGCAGTTTATTTTATGGGGACATCTATAATTCACCCCTCCACTTT.

The CDR3 DNA sequence: TGTGCCAGCAGCGTAGGCGGGAGAAGTGACACCGGGGAGCTGTTTTTT. This sequence encodes CASSVGGRSDTGELFF. The V and J genes are TRBV9 and TRBJ2-2; the match to TRBD2 covers 7 bases. CDR1 is SGDLS and CDR2 is YYNGEE in the germline V gene. The ends lost 0 bases at V and 3 bases at J; junction bases unmatched: 5. This CDR3 is built from 16 residues.

The rearrangement uses TRBV5-6 and TRBJ1-5, with D possibly being TRBD1 (6 bases). Trimming took 2 bases from V and 3 from J, leaving 21 bases between them. This CDR3 comprises 18 residues. The germline CDR1 and CDR2 sequences are SGHDT and YYEEEE. The CDR3, as DNA: TGTGCCAGCAGCTTAAGTGTAGGGGGTTCCGCGTACAATCAGCCCCAGCATTTT. Its translation is CASSLSVGGSAYNQPQHF.

The CDR3 DNA follows: TGCGCCAGCAGCCAAGGTCTCCTCCGCGAGCAGTACTTC. Amino acid sequence: CASSQGLLREQYF. The chain joins TRBV4-1 to TRBJ2-7; D is unresolved. V was cut by 1 base and J by 6 bases, with 10 bases left in between. CDR3 length: 13 amino acids. Germline lookup yields CDR1 MGHRA and CDR2 YSYEKL.

This clone was seen a handful of times. CDR3 in DNA: TGTGCCAGCAGCTTTCCCCCGGGACAGGTAAACAATGAGCAGTTCTTC. This sequence encodes CASSFPPGQVNNEQFF. The chain carries TRBV13 and TRBJ2-1; TRBD1 agrees at 8 bases. This CDR3 region has 16 residues. From germline, CDR1 is PRHDT and CDR2 FYEKMQ (reference sequence). The junction had 9 bases not matched to a gene; V was cut back by 3 bases and J by 5 bases.

CDR3 loop: CASSLLQGNEAFF. In DNA form, the CDR3 reads TGTGCCAGCAGCCTTTTACAGGGGAATGAAGCTTTCTTT. V and J are TRBV14 and TRBJ1-1; 7 positions agree with TRBD1. CDR3 length: 13 residues. Germline loops: CDR1 SGHDN, CDR2 FVKESK. V trimming: 4 bases; J trimming: 7 bases; junction bases outside the gene matches: 6.

The chain links TRBV14 to TRBJ2-2, with D possibly being TRBD1 (6 bases). Germline lookup yields CDR1 SGHDN and CDR2 FVKESK. CDR3 length: 13 residues. The V and J ends lost 3 bases and 5 bases respectively, with 7 bases between them. CDR3 protein: CASSQQGTGELFF. The CDR3 DNA reads as TGTGCCAGCAGCCAGCAGGGGACCGGGGAGCTGTTTTTT.